A selection of T cell receptor beta chains follows, all from one sample in a study of blood T cell repertoires in COVID-19. Method: immunoSEQ multiplex PCR; TCRdb's copy keeps in-frame clones and lacks some. The sample contains around 200,000 clones, about 85% of which appear only once. The source material was peripheral blood. These receptors came from a young woman who had recovered from COVID-19. Both conserved end residues are part of each CDR3. The D gene is left open where the match is weak. Size tells how often a clone was seen (once, few, many) or the class of an expanded clone, and some rows leave it out.

>TRBJ1-2|NA|TRBV25-1|TRBD1
TGTGCCAGCAGTGTGTCGGGGACAGGGGCCCTCTATGGCTACACCTTC
CASSVSGTGALYGYTF
>TRBJ2-5|few|TRBV28|TRBD2
TGTGCCTCCGGCGGGAATATGGGCGCTAGCGGGGACCAAGAGACCCAGTACTTC
CASGGNMGASGDQETQYF
>TRBJ2-7|NA|TRBV25-1|TRBD2
TGTGCCAGCAGTGAATCAGCGGGAGGGAAGTACGAGCAGTACTTC
CASSESAGGKYEQYF
>TRBJ1-1|NA|TRBV3-1/TRBV3-2|NA
TGTGCCAGCAGCCAAGATTGGGACACTTCGGCTTTCTTT
CASSQDWDTSAFF
>TRBJ2-7|NA|TRBV18|NA
TGTGCCAGCTCACCAGGCGGGGCACCCTCCTACGAGCAGTACTTC
CASSPGGAPSYEQYF
>TRBJ1-1|once|TRBV5-4|TRBD1
TGTGCCAGCAGTGCGGCAGGGGGAGGCACTGAAGCTTTCTTT
CASSAAGGGTEAFF
>TRBJ1-2|NA|TRBV5-4|NA
TGTGCCAGCAGCTCCGGAGGAGGGGAAAACTATGGCTACACCTTC
CASSSGGGENYGYTF
>TRBJ2-7|NA|TRBV7-2|NA
TGTGCCAGCAGCTTAGCGTCCATTGGCAGGGGCGAGCAGTACTTC
CASSLASIGRGEQYF
>TRBJ2-2|NA|TRBV27|TRBD2
TGTGCCACCATGACCGGAGCGGGAGGACCGAACACCGGGGAGCTGTTTTTT
CATMTGAGGPNTGELFF
>TRBJ1-1|NA|TRBV7-9|NA
TGTGCCAGCAGCTTGCCGGAGTATAAAGCTTTCTTT
CASSLPEYKAFF
>TRBJ1-1|NA|TRBV30|NA
TGTGCCTGGAGTATATTAGGGGTCAACACTGAAGCTTTCTTT
CAWSILGVNTEAFF
>TRBJ1-3|NA|TRBV19|NA
TGTGCCAGTAGGCGGGGAGGTACCATATATTTT
CASRRGGTIYF
>TRBJ2-3|NA|TRBV5-8|NA
TGTGCCAGCAGCTTGCCAGCCGGGAGTGGGCCGTATTTT
CASSLPAGSGPYF
>TRBJ2-1|NA|TRBV25-1|NA
TGTGCCAGCACATCGACGCGGCTGAATGAGCAGTTCTTC
CASTSTRLNEQFF